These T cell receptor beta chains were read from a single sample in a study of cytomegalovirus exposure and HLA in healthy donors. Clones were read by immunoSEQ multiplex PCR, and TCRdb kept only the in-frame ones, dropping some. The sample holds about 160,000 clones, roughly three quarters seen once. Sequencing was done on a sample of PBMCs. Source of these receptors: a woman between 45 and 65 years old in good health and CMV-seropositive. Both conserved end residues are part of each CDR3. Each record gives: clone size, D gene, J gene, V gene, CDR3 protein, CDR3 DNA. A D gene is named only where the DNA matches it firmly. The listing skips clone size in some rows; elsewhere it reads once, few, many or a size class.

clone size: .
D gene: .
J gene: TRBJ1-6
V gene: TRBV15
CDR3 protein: CATSRSDGAPLHF
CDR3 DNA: TGTGCCACCAGCAGGTCCGACGGGGCACCCCTCCACTTT

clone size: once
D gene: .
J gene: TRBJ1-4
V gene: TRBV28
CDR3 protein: CASSRRGEKLFF
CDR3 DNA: TGTGCCAGCAGTAGGAGGGGTGAAAAACTGTTTTTT

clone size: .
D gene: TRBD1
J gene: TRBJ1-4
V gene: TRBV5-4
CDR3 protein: CASSRGQAITNEKLFF
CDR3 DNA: TGTGCCAGCAGCCGGGGACAGGCCATAACTAATGAAAAACTGTTTTTT

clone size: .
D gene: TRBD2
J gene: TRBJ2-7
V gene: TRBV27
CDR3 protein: CASSLSWGAGAYEQYF
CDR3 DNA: TGTGCCAGCAGTTTGTCCTGGGGAGCGGGAGCCTACGAGCAGTACTTC

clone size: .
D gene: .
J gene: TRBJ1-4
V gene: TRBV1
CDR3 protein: CTSSLTAPVSGQVSTNEKLFF
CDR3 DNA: TGCACCAGCAGCCTTACCGCGCCGGTGTCGGGACAGGTTTCAACTAATGAAAAACTGTTTTTT

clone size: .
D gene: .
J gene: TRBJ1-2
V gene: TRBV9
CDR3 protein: CASSQTPRDGNYGYTF
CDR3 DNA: TGTGCCAGCAGCCAGACGCCGCGGGACGGTAACTATGGCTACACCTTC

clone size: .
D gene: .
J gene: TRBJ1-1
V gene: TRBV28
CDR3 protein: CASRINRRNTEAFF
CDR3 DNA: TGTGCCAGCAGGATTAACAGGAGGAACACTGAAGCTTTCTTT

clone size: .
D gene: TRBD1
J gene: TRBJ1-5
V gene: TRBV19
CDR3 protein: CASSSGQGNQPQHF
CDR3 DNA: TGTGCCAGTAGTTCCGGACAGGGCAATCAGCCCCAGCATTTT

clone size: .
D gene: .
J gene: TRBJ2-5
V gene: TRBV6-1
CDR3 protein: CASSALSREGTQYF
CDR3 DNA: TGTGCCAGCAGTGCGCTCTCCCGGGAAGGGACCCAGTACTTC

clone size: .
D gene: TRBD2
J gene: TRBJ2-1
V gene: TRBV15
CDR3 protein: CATSTGGGSYNEQFF
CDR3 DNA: TGTGCCACCAGCACCGGGGGGGGCTCCTACAATGAGCAGTTCTTC

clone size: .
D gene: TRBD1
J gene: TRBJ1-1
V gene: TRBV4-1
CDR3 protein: CASSTKQGYGTEAFF
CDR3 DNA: TGCGCCAGCAGCACCAAACAGGGGTATGGGACTGAAGCTTTCTTT

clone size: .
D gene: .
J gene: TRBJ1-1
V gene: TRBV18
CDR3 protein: CASSPAVMNTEAFF
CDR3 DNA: TGTGCCAGCTCACCGGCGGTTATGAACACTGAAGCTTTCTTT

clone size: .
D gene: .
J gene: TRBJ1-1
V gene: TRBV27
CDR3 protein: CASTLFTPQGNTEAFF
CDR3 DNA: TGTGCCAGCACCCTTTTTACCCCCCAGGGGAACACTGAAGCTTTCTTT

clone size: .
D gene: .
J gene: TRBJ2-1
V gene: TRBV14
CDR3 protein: CASSHVPGAYNEQFF
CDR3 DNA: TGTGCCAGCAGCCACGTTCCGGGGGCCTACAATGAGCAGTTCTTC

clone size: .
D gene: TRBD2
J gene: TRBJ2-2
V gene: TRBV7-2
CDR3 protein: CASSHGTSGRDTGELFF
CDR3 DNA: TGTGCCAGCAGCCACGGGACTAGCGGGAGGGACACCGGGGAGCTGTTTTTT

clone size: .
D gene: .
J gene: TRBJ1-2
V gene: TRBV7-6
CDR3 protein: CASSLNEGSNYGYTF
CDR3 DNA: TGTGCCAGCAGCTTAAACGAGGGAAGTAACTATGGCTACACCTTC

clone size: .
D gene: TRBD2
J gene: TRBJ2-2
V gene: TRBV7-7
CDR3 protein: CASSLASGRTGELFF
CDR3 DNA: TGTGCTAGCAGCTTGGCTAGCGGGCGCACCGGGGAGCTGTTTTTT

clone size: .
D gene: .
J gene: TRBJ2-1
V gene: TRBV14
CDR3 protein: CASSLFGRGSYNEQFF
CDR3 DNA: TGTGCCAGCAGCCTATTCGGTAGGGGTTCGTACAATGAGCAGTTCTTC

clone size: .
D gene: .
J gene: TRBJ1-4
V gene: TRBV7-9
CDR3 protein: CASSLGQSNEKLFF
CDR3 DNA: TGTGCCAGCAGCTTAGGACAGTCTAATGAAAAACTGTTTTTT

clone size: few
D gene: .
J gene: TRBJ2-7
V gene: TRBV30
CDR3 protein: CAAGAGFDGQYF
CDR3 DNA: TGTGCCGCTGGTGCGGGGTTTGATGGGCAGTACTTC

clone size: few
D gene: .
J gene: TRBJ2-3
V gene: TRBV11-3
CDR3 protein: CASSLGADITQYF
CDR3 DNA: TGTGCCAGCAGCTTAGGGGCTGATATTACGCAGTATTTT

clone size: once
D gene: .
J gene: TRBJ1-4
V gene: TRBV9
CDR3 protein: CASSVDGVGEKLFF
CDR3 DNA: TGTGCCAGCAGCGTAGACGGGGTCGGAGAAAAACTGTTTTTT

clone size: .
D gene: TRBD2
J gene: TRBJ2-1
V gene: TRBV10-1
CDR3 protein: CASSGLAGTTEQFF
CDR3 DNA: TGCGCCAGCAGTGGGCTAGCGGGGACCACGGAGCAGTTCTTC

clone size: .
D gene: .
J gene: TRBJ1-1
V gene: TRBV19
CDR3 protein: CASSIQPDSNTEAFF
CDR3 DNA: TGTGCCAGTAGTATACAACCGGACTCGAACACTGAAGCTTTCTTT

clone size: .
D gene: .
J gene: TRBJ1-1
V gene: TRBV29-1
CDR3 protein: CSVPPGRARGTEAFF
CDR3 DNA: TGCAGCGTTCCACCTGGGAGGGCCCGGGGCACTGAAGCTTTCTTT

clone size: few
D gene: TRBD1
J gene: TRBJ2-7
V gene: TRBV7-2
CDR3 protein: CASSLAPPGQGSSYEQYF
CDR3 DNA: TGTGCCAGCAGCTTAGCACCTCCGGGACAGGGCAGCTCCTACGAGCAGTACTTC

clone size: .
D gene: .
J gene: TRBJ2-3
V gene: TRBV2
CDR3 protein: CASSDDDGGSDTQYF
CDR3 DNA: TGTGCCAGCAGTGATGACGATGGGGGGTCAGATACGCAGTATTTT

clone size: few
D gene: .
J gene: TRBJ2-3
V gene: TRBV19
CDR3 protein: CASSLTGPSTDTQYF
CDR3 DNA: TGTGCCAGTAGTCTAACAGGGCCCAGCACAGATACGCAGTATTTT

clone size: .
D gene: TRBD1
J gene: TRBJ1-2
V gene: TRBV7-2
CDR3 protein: CASSLGTGYGYTF
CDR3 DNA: TGTGCCAGCAGCTTAGGGACAGGCTATGGCTACACCTTC

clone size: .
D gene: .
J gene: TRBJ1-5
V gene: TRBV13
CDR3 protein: CASSLNRNQPQHF
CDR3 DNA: TGTGCCAGCAGCTTAAACAGGAATCAGCCCCAGCATTTT

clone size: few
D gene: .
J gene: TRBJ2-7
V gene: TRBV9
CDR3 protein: CASSVGTSYEQYF
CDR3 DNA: TGTGCCAGCAGCGTAGGAACGAGCTACGAGCAGTACTTC

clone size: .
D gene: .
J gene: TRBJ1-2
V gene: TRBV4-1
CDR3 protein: CASSQDRRSVANYGYTF
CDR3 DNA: TGCGCCAGCAGCCAAGATCGGCGGTCAGTGGCTAACTATGGCTACACCTTC

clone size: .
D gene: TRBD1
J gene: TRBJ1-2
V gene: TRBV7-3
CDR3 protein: CASSSSDLSTGAPGYTF
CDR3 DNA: TGTGCCAGCAGCTCCTCCGACCTATCGACAGGGGCGCCTGGCTACACCTTC

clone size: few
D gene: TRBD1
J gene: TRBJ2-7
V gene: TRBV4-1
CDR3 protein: CASSQLGQTTKQYF
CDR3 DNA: TGCGCCAGCAGCCAACTGGGACAGACCACCAAGCAGTACTTC

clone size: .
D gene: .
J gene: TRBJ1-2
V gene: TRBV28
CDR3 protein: CASSSRTGNYGYTF
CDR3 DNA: TGTGCCAGCAGTTCCCGGACGGGGAACTATGGCTACACCTTC

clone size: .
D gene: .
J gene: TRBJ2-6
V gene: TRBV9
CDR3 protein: CASSIISSGANGLTF
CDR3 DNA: TGTGCCAGCAGCATTATAAGCTCTGGGGCCAACGGCCTGACTTTC

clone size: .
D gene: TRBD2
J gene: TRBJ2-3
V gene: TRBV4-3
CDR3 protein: CASSPSGRPTDTQYF
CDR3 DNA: TGCGCCAGCAGCCCGAGCGGGAGGCCCACAGATACGCAGTATTTT

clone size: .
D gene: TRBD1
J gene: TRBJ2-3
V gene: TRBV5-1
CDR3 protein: CASSLSPPGQGVDTQYF
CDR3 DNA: TGCGCCAGCAGCTTGTCCCCGCCGGGACAGGGGGTAGATACGCAGTATTTT

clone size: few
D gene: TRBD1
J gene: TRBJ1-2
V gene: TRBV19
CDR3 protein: CASNPQQGGGYGYTF
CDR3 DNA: TGTGCCAGTAACCCTCAACAGGGGGGCGGCTATGGCTACACCTTC

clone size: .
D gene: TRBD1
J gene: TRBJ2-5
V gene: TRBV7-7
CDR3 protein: CASSLGGGQGRETQYF
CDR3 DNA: TGTGCTAGCAGCTTAGGTGGGGGACAGGGACGAGAGACCCAGTACTTC

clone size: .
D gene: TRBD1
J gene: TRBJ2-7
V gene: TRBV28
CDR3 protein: CASSVPGQGYEQYF
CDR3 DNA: TGTGCCAGCAGTGTCCCGGGACAGGGCTACGAGCAGTACTTC

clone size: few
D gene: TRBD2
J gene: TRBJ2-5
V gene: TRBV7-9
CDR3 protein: CASSPAGLAGGPQETQYF
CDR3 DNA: TGTGCCAGCAGCCCAGCGGGACTAGCGGGGGGCCCCCAAGAGACCCAGTACTTC

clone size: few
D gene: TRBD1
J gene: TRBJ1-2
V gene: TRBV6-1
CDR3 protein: CASSEWTGSSNYGYTF
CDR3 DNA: TGTGCCAGCAGTGAGTGGACAGGGTCGTCAAACTATGGCTACACCTTC

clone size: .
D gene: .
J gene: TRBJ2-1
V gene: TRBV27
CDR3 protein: CASSPLGTEQFF
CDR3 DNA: TGTGCCAGCAGTCCACTGGGCACCGAGCAGTTCTTC

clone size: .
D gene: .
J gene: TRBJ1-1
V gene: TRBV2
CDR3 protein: CARQGITVEAFF
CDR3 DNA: TGTGCCAGGCAGGGGATTACTGTTGAAGCTTTCTTT

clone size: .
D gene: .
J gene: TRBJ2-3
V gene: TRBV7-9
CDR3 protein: CASSPYTDTQYF
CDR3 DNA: TGTGCCAGCAGCCCCTACACAGATACGCAGTATTTT

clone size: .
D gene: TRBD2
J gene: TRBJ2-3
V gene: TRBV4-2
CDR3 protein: CASSILAGDTTDTQYF
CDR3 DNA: TGTGCCAGCAGCATATTAGCGGGAGATACCACAGATACGCAGTATTTT

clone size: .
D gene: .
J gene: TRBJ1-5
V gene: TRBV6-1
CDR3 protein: CASSGWSGLNQPQHF
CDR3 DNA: TGTGCCAGCAGTGGTTGGTCAGGCCTCAATCAGCCCCAGCATTTT

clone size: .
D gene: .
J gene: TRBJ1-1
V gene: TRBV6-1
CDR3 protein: CASSEALGAVTEAFF
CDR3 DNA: TGTGCCAGCAGTGAAGCCTTAGGGGCGGTGACTGAAGCTTTCTTT